A selection of T cell receptor beta chains follows, all from one sample in a study of blood T cell repertoires in COVID-19. The table came from immunoSEQ multiplex PCR; TCRdb's copy has only in-frame clones and leaves some out. The top ten hold about 4.4% of the sample, which has under 250,000 clones, roughly 84% seen once. Sequencing was carried out using peripheral blood. Every receptor here comes from a man between 50 and 59 years old with active or convalescent COVID-19. The CDR3 runs from the conserved cysteine through the conserved F or W. The D gene is left open where the match is weak. Clone size is given for some rows only: seen once, a few or many times, or a class if the clone is expanded.

V gene	D gene	clone size	J gene	CDR3 DNA	CDR3 protein
TRBV3-1/TRBV3-2	TRBD2	.	TRBJ2-3	TGTGCCAGCAGCCTAGCGGGGGGCACCACAGATACGCAGTATTTT	CASSLAGGTTDTQYF
TRBV7-3	TRBD1	.	TRBJ2-5	TGTGCCAGCAGCGCCCAGACAGGGGTTAGGGAGACCCAGTACTTC	CASSAQTGVRETQYF
TRBV7-2	.	.	TRBJ1-3	TGTGCCAGCAGCTTAGCGGGGCCGGGAAACACCATATATTTT	CASSLAGPGNTIYF
TRBV3-1/TRBV3-2	TRBD1	.	TRBJ1-2	TGTGCCAGCAGCAAGGACAGGGGGCTGTACACCTTC	CASSKDRGLYTF
TRBV14	.	.	TRBJ1-4	TGTGCCAGCAGCCTTCGGCAGGGTGGGGAAAAACTGTTTTTT	CASSLRQGGEKLFF
TRBV5-1	TRBD1	.	TRBJ2-5	TGCGCCAGCAGCCCCGGGACCAGGGGGGAGACCCAGTACTTC	CASSPGTRGETQYF
TRBV30	.	.	TRBJ1-5	TGTGCCTGGAGTGTACGCAGGGGCGCTGGTCAGCCCCAGCATTTT	CAWSVRRGAGQPQHF
TRBV14	TRBD1	.	TRBJ2-7	TGTGCCAGCAGCCGGGACAGGGTGCTACACGAGCAGTACTTC	CASSRDRVLHEQYF
TRBV5-4	TRBD1	.	TRBJ1-4	TGTGCCAGCAGCCTACTACTTACAGGGGTTAATGAAAAACTGTTTTTT	CASSLLLTGVNEKLFF
TRBV9	TRBD2	.	TRBJ2-7	TGTGCCAGCAGCCATAGCGGGGGGGCCTACGAGCAGTACTTC	CASSHSGGAYEQYF
TRBV30	.	few	TRBJ1-1	TGTGCCCTGTCGGGACGGGGGGGATTGGGGGCTTTCTTT	CALSGRGGLGAFF
TRBV19	.	.	TRBJ2-2	TGTGCCAGTAGTGCAGCGAGGACCGGGGAGCTGTTTTTT	CASSAARTGELFF
TRBV9	TRBD1	.	TRBJ1-4	TGTGCCAGCAGCCCCCGGGACAGTGGGGGGGAAAAACTGTTTTTT	CASSPRDSGGEKLFF
TRBV19	TRBD1	.	TRBJ1-6	TGTGCCAGTAGTATTAAACCACGGGGGACAGGGGAAAATTCACCCCTCCACTTT	CASSIKPRGTGENSPLHF
TRBV9	TRBD2	.	TRBJ2-2	TGTGCCAGCAGCGTAGAGTCTAGCGGCGGCACCGGGGAGCTGTTTTTT	CASSVESSGGTGELFF
TRBV3-1/TRBV3-2	.	.	TRBJ1-3	TGTGCCAGCAGCCCAACGAGTGACTCTGGAAACACCATATATTTT	CASSPTSDSGNTIYF
TRBV6-5	.	.	TRBJ2-3	TGTGCCAGCAGTTTTACCGGGGAAGTAGGTACGCAGTATTTT	CASSFTGEVGTQYF
TRBV11-2	.	.	TRBJ1-2	TGTGCCAGCAGCTTAGGAGAGGCCGCCAGCTATGGCTACACCTTC	CASSLGEAASYGYTF